The entry that follows covers one TCR beta chain sequence. This clone has only a few counts. Its binding antigen is unknown. Per-base quality was not reported, and no clone a single base away is much larger than it. The immunoSEQ hsTCRB v3.0 assay was used at survey level resolution for TRB variable region sequencing. The target sequencing depth for TRB was about 40,000-50,000 T-cell genomes per sample. Pooled TRB libraries were sequenced on an Illumina MiSeq with a v3 150-cycle kit. The paper's processing steps were these. Analysis of repertoires was carried out in R inside a reproducible Nextflow workflow spanning QC, data transformation and analysis. LymphoSeq2, an R package for AIRR-Seq data exploration, was used to implement custom analyses. Four samples yielding fewer than 5000 total TRB sequences were excluded, leaving 188 analyzed HIV repertoires. Among the roughly 190 retained HIV repertoires, about 59 were collected before ART initiation and roughly 130 were collected after ART initiation. Each repertoire was downsampled to 5000 TRB nucleotide sequences, and summary statistics were averaged across 100 downsampling iterations. Only TRB sequences with CDR3 regions of at least seven amino acids were retained for analysis. Diversity was measured with a Shannon entropy-derived clonality score and the Gini coefficient. In the repertoire networks, any two of the top 5000 CDR3 amino acid sequences were linked whenever the two sequences differed by an edit distance of one. For TRB CDR3 amino acid sequences, antigen specificity groups and MHC restriction were predicted with GLIPH2. To flag known associations with CMV, EBV, HIV or tissue antigens, CDR3 amino acid sequences were compared against VDJdb and McPAS-TCR. Pre-ART, post-ART and control groups were compared with Wilcoxon signed-rank tests and Holm-Bonferroni correction. Sourced from immuneACCESS, this table was stored by TCRdb with only in-frame sequences that have V and J called. A share of the clones is absent; for the studies checked, an unresolved V gene accounts for under half, and the remainder has no known explanation. For V, J and clone size, that table is used; D and trimming come from the DNA. The sample has roughly 20,000 clones on record, around four fifths of them singletons. The ten biggest clones cover roughly 4% of the sample.

The sample belongs to a study of long-term antiretroviral therapy in people with HIV (dated by TCRdb to 2021 to 2024). Context from the whole study: The earliest samples were collected roughly a decade before the 2015 WHO recommendation for immediate ART, at a time when ART was usually postponed until CD4 counts fell. A retrospective serial study tested whether changes in peripheral blood TRB repertoire composition and diversity were associated with ART initiation and durable HIV suppression. Among the approximately 30 participants with HIV, about 11 were female. A total of roughly 200 cryopreserved PBMC samples were contributed to the cohort by 30 adults with confirmed HIV infection, with samples collected serially over a mean of approximately six years (range 1-12). Test extractions of a monoclonal T-cell line alongside 30 or so polyclonal samples showed no cross-contamination during QIAcube processing. Broad study findings and their caveats: No data were available on ART adherence, viral resistance or therapy changes, limiting inferences about post-ART repertoire changes. Unsorted PBMC were profiled instead of sorted CD4+ and CD8+ T cells because pre-ART samples had limited cell numbers. ART initiation was associated with a significant increase in TRB diversity, but diversity stayed significantly below transplant donor controls even after long-term ART. CDR3 length ranges in HIV repertoires were narrower than in controls, and network structure suggested an antigen-experienced repertoire with only a slight naive shift after ART. Since PBMC availability was limited, sequencing covered only the TCR beta chain, with no alpha chain pairing. Expanded TRB clones identified before ART initiation dominated the repertoire across all time points, though the dominance fluctuated and decreased in many PLHIV after ART. The samples were dated from about 2004 to 2017, and the ART regimens that were used may be less effective than current ART regimens.

Participants were included only if at least one PBMC sample before ART initiation and at least two post-ART samples were available. All participants with HIV were treated in the United States of America. Before DNA extraction, cryopreserved samples of roughly 0.95-10 million PBMC were thawed and washed. At the time of the earliest PBMC sample for each participant with HIV, ages ranged from roughly 23 to 60 years. Each participant contributed PBMC samples from 1-4 timepoints before ART initiation and 2-8 timepoints after ART initiation, with a median of 7 samples. For every participant, serial HIV viral load, CD4+ T-cell count, ART history and demographic data were obtained. Genomic DNA was extracted from unsorted PBMC with a Qiagen kit on a QIAcube, processed in batches of 12 samples. Counted from cysteine to phenylalanine, this CDR3 has 15 amino acids. Only the CDR3 portion is preserved as DNA: 45 bases, with reading frame beginning at the first base. V was cut back by 0 bases and J by 8 bases, leaving a gap of 12 bases between them. The germline V gene yields SGHRS for CDR1 and YFSETQ for CDR2.

The receptor was derived from a man aged 18 to 30 with HIV. Rearrangement joined TRBV5-1 to TRBJ1-6; confidence is insufficient to name the D gene. The sample consisted of unsorted PBMCs, taken roughly 4 years after starting antiretroviral therapy. The nucleotides read TGCGCCAGCAGCTTGGTGGCCGAGCCGGATTCACCCCTCCACTTT. It encodes CASSLVAEPDSPLHF. Joined to the reference TRBV5-1 and TRBJ1-6 proteins, this CDR3 gives the full variable domain: KAGVTQTPRYLIKTRGQQVTLSCSPISGHRSVSWYQQTPGQGLQFLFEYFSETQRNKGNFPGRFSGRQFSNSRSEMNVSTLELGDSALYLCASSLVAEPDSPLHFGNGTRLTVT.